The 3 T cell receptor beta chains listed next were all sequenced from one sample in a study of T cell responses to AZD1222 COVID-19 vaccine. Clones were read by immunoSEQ multiplex PCR, and TCRdb kept only the in-frame ones, dropping some. The sample includes roughly 200,000 clones, approximately 92% of them seen just once. The sequencing used peripheral blood, collected 28 days after the second dose of the MenACWY control vaccine. Receptors originate from an adult who received the MenACWY meningococcal vaccine as a control.

The chain combines TRBV19 with TRBJ1-1, with a possible D match to TRBD1 (6 bases). This CDR3 has 12 residues. Trimming stripped 2 bases from V and 8 bases from J, with 9 bases between. Germline values: CDR1 LNHDA, CDR2 SQIVND (reference sequence). CDR3 protein: CASSIRRGEAFF. The CDR3 region has the DNA TGTGCCAGTAGTATACGGAGGGGGGAAGCTTTCTTT.

The chain couples TRBV18 to TRBJ2-5; 11 nucleotides align to TRBD2. CDR1 and CDR2 from the germline V gene are KGHSH and LQKENI. With V trimmed by 3 bases and J by 1 base, 1 base remained unmatched. The CDR3 has 15 residues. CDR3 in amino acids: CASSPGTSGQETQYF. CDR3 in DNA: TGTGCCAGCTCACCGGGGACTAGCGGCCAAGAGACCCAGTACTTC.

CDR3 residues: CAWTLGGEQPQHF. DNA of the CDR3: TGTGCCTGGACGTTAGGGGGAGAACAGCCCCAGCATTTT. J is TRBJ1-5 and V is TRBV30, with D maybe TRBD1 (6 bases). CDR1 and CDR2 (germline): GTSNPN, SVGIG (reference sequence). The CDR3 is 13 residues long. Trimming left V 4 bases short and J 7 bases short, with 14 bases between.